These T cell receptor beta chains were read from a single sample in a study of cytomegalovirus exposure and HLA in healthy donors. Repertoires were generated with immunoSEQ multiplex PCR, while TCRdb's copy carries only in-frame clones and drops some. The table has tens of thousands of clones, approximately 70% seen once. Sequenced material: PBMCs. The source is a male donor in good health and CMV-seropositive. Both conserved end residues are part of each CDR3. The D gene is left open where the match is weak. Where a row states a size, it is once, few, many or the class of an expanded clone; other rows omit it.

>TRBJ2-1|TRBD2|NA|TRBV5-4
CASSPKLAGFNNEQFF
TGTGCCAGCAGCCCCAAACTAGCGGGGTTTAACAATGAGCAGTTCTTC
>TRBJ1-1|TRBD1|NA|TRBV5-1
CASSPRDSMNTEAFF
TGCGCCAGCAGCCCCCGGGACAGCATGAACACTGAAGCTTTCTTT
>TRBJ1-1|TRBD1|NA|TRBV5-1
CASSYRGPSTEAFF
TGCGCCAGCAGCTACAGGGGGCCTAGCACTGAAGCTTTCTTT
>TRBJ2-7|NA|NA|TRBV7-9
CASSLASGSPSYEQYF
TGTGCCAGCAGCTTAGCGAGCGGGTCCCCCTCCTACGAGCAGTACTTC
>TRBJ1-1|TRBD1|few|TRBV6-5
CASTPGGNTEAFF
TGTGCCAGCACCCCAGGGGGGAACACTGAAGCTTTCTTT
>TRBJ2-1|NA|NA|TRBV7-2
CASSALGGSYNEQFF
TGTGCCAGCAGCGCACTAGGTGGCTCCTACAATGAGCAGTTCTTC
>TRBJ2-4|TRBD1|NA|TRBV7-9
CASKDRVGIQYF
TGTGCCAGCAAGGACAGGGTGGGCATTCAGTACTTC
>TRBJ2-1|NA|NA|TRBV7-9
CASSLEGGRNNEQFF
TGTGCCAGCAGCTTAGAGGGGGGGCGTAATAATGAGCAGTTCTTC
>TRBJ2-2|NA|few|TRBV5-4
CASSSRSGGSPAGELFF
TGTGCCAGCAGCTCCCGGAGTGGGGGGTCCCCCGCCGGGGAGCTGTTTTTT
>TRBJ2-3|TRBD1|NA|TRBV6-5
CASSRDRADTQYF
TGTGCCAGCAGCCGTGACAGGGCAGATACGCAGTATTTT
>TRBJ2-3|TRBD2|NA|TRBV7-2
CASSSRERGDRTDTQYF
TGTGCCAGCAGCTCAAGGGAGCGGGGGGACCGCACAGATACGCAGTATTTT
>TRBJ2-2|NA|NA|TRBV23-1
CASSQSCRRGGSVRQNTGELFF
TGCGCCAGCAGTCAATCGTGTCGACGGGGTGGTAGCGTCAGACAAAACACCGGGGAGCTGTTTTTT
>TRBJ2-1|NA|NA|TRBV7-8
CASSPGSSYNEQFF
TGTGCCAGCAGCCCAGGCAGCTCCTACAATGAGCAGTTCTTC
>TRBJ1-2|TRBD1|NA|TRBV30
CAWTRQGFSYGYTF
TGTGCCTGGACTCGACAGGGATTCTCCTATGGCTACACCTTC
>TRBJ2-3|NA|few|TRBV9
CASSVGISGTDTQYF
TGTGCCAGCAGCGTAGGAATTAGCGGCACAGATACGCAGTATTTT
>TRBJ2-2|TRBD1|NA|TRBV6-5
CASRAGQDTGELFF
TGTGCCAGCAGGGCGGGACAGGATACCGGGGAGCTGTTTTTT
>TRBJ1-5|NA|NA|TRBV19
CASSIGTRYSNQPQHF
TGTGCCAGTAGTATAGGCACTCGTTATAGCAATCAGCCCCAGCATTTT
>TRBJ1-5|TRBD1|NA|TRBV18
CASSPVRQGREPQHF
TGTGCCAGCTCACCAGTGAGACAGGGGAGGGAGCCCCAGCATTTT
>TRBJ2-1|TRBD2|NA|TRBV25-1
CASSGRETSGNHEQFF
TGTGCCAGCAGTGGGAGGGAGACTAGCGGGAACCATGAGCAGTTCTTC
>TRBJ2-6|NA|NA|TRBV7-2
CASSPQASGANVLTF
TGTGCCAGCAGCCCACAGGCCTCTGGGGCCAACGTCCTGACTTTC
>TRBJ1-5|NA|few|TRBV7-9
CASSASNQPQHF
TGTGCCAGCAGCGCGTCTAATCAGCCCCAGCATTTT
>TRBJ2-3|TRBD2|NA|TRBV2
CASPFGGANTDTQYF
TGTGCCAGTCCATTCGGGGGGGCGAACACAGATACGCAGTATTTT
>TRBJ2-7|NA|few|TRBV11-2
CASSFSGTTEYEQYF
TGTGCCAGCAGCTTTTCCGGAACAACAGAGTACGAGCAGTACTTC
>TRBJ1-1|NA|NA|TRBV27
CASRGLGFPEAFF
TGTGCCAGCAGGGGACTGGGGTTCCCTGAAGCTTTCTTT
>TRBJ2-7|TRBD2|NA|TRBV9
CASSVGGKAGDGYEQYF
TGTGCCAGCAGCGTAGGGGGAAAAGCGGGAGATGGCTACGAGCAGTACTTC
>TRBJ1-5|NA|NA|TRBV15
CATSRDLGPFSNQPQHF
TGTGCCACCAGCAGAGATTTGGGGCCCTTTAGCAATCAGCCCCAGCATTTT
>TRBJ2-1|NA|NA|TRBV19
CASSIGQGLNEQFF
TGTGCCAGTAGTATCGGGCAGGGGCTCAATGAGCAGTTCTTC
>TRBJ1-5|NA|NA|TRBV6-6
CASSRDQPQHF
TGTGCCAGCAGCAGGGATCAGCCCCAGCATTTT
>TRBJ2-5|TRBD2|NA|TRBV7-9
CASSLGGLAAFMGQETQYF
TGTGCCAGCAGCTTAGGGGGACTAGCGGCTTTTATGGGGCAAGAGACCCAGTACTTC
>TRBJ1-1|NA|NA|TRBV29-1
CSVVRDKPRVTEAFF
TGCAGCGTTGTTCGGGACAAGCCTCGAGTCACTGAAGCTTTCTTT
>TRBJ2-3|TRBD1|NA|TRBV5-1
CASSGGTGEDTQYF
TGCGCCAGCAGCGGCGGGACAGGGGAGGATACGCAGTATTTT
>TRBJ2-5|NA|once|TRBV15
CATSSELAFKETQYF
TGTGCCACCAGCAGCGAACTAGCTTTTAAAGAGACCCAGTACTTC
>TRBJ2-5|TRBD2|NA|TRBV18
CASSPRTSSQETQYF
TGTGCCAGCTCACCGCGGACTAGCTCCCAAGAGACCCAGTACTTC
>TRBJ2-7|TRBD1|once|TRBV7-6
CASSLGDRSSYEQYF
TGTGCCAGCAGCTTAGGGGACAGGAGCTCCTACGAGCAGTACTTC
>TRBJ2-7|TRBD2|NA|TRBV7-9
CASSFLASGEIYEQYF
TGTGCCAGCAGCTTTTTGGCTAGCGGGGAGATTTACGAGCAGTACTTC
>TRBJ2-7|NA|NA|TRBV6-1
CASSDHVGGSPYEQYF
TGTGCCAGCAGTGACCATGTTGGGGGGTCCCCCTACGAGCAGTACTTC
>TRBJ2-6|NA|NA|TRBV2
CASSTRVLGANVLTF
TGTGCCAGTTCCACACGGGTCCTTGGGGCCAACGTCCTGACTTTC
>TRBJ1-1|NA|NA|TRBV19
CASSIRGLNTEAFF
TGTGCCAGTAGTATCAGGGGATTGAACACTGAAGCTTTCTTT
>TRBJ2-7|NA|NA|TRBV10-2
CASSESMGEQYF
TGCGCCAGCAGTGAGTCGATGGGCGAGCAGTACTTC
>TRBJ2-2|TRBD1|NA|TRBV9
CASSVGTGRFGELFF
TGTGCCAGCAGCGTCGGGACAGGGAGGTTCGGGGAGCTGTTTTTT
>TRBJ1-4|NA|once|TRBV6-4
CASPPDRRIANEKLFF
TGTGCCAGCCCCCCCGACAGGAGGATAGCTAATGAAAAACTGTTTTTT
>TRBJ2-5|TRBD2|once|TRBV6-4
CASSAQVAGGPETQYF
TGTGCCAGCAGCGCACAGGTAGCGGGAGGGCCAGAGACCCAGTACTTC
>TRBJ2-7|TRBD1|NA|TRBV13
CASSLGLGQGIYEQYF
TGTGCCAGCAGCTTGGGGCTGGGACAGGGGATTTACGAGCAGTACTTC
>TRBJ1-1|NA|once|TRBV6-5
CASSYRGGRDTEAFF
TGTGCCAGCAGTTACAGGGGTGGGAGGGACACTGAAGCTTTCTTT
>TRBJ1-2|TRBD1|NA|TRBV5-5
CASSLAIRDRVRYGYTF
TGTGCCAGCAGCTTGGCAATCCGGGACAGGGTGAGATATGGCTACACCTTC
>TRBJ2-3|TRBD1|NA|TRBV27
CASSPGTGGYTQYF
TGTGCCAGCAGTCCCGGGACAGGGGGTTATACGCAGTATTTT
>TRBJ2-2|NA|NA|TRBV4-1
CASSQGSSWPANTGELFF
TGCGCCAGCAGCCAAGGGTCATCATGGCCAGCGAACACCGGGGAGCTGTTTTTT
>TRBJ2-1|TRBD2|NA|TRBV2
CASCSGGSYNEQFF
TGTGCCAGCTGTAGCGGGGGCTCTTACAATGAGCAGTTCTTC
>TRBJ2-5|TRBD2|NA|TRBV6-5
CASSFTSDQETQYF
TGTGCCAGCAGTTTTACTAGCGACCAAGAGACCCAGTACTTC
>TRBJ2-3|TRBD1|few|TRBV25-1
CASSRTGHTDTQYF
TGTGCCAGCAGTAGGACAGGGCACACAGATACGCAGTATTTT
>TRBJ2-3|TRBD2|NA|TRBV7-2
CASSLTLLAGGGGDTQYF
TGTGCCAGCAGCTTAACACTACTAGCGGGGGGAGGGGGAGATACGCAGTATTTT
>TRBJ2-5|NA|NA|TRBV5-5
CASSLRGFQETQYF
TGTGCCAGCAGCTTAAGAGGGTTTCAAGAGACCCAGTACTTC
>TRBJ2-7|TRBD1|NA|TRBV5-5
CASSMTGGEQYF
TGTGCCAGCAGCATGACAGGGGGCGAGCAGTACTTC
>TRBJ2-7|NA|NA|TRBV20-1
CSADYSYEQYF
TGCAGTGCTGACTACTCCTACGAGCAGTACTTC
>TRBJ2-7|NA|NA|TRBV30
CAIIVGGNYEQYF
TGTGCGATAATAGTGGGGGGAAACTACGAGCAGTACTTC
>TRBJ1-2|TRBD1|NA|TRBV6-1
CASSKTGAHGYTF
TGTGCCAGCAGCAAGACAGGGGCACATGGCTACACCTTC
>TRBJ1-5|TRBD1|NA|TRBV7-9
CASSRTGVGNQPQHF
TGTGCCAGCAGCCGTACAGGGGTCGGCAATCAGCCCCAGCATTTT